These 20 T cell receptor beta chains share one sample of origin, sequenced in a study of cytomegalovirus exposure and HLA in healthy donors. The PCR had 60 Vbeta and 13 Jbeta primers. Produced via immunoSEQ multiplex PCR; TCRdb's table is partial and in-frame only. The data contain about 200,000 clones, roughly 77% of them singletons. The sequencing sample was made of PBMCs. These receptors all stem from a man aged 40-49 years in good health and CMV-seropositive.

The genes are TRBV25-1 and TRBJ2-5; no clear D. The CDR3 consists of 13 residues. From germline, CDR1 is MGHDK and CDR2 SYGVNS. V was clipped by 3 bases and J by 5 bases, with 10 bases between them. The CDR3 protein is CASSDPGLETQYF. CDR3 bases: TGTGCCAGCAGTGACCCCGGGTTGGAGACCCAGTACTTC.

The chain recombines TRBV5-1 with TRBJ2-1; D remains unclear. CDR3 size: 12 residues. V shed 3 bases and J shed 6 bases, with 7 bases lying between them. Germline assignment: CDR1 SGHRS and CDR2 YFSETQ. This CDR3 is CASSSQSNEQFF. DNA for the CDR3: TGCGCCAGCAGCTCACAGAGCAATGAGCAGTTCTTC.

V usage is TRBV2 and J usage is TRBJ2-2; TRBD2 matches at 10 bases. With V trimmed by 4 bases and J by 6 bases, 8 bases remained unmatched. This CDR3 has 16 residues. CDR1 and CDR2 from the germline V gene are SNHLY and FYNNEI. CDR3 loop: CASSGTLAGVSGELFF. The CDR3 DNA reads TGTGCCAGCAGTGGGACCCTAGCGGGAGTATCCGGGGAGCTGTTTTTT.

The gene calls are TRBV19 and TRBJ2-5, with 8 bases fitting TRBD2. V shed 6 bases, J shed 3 bases, and the junction held 12 bases outside the gene matches. Germline loops: CDR1 LNHDA, CDR2 SQIVND (reference sequence). The CDR3 runs to 16 residues. CDR3 residues: CASSPKVLAVKETQYF. Here the CDR3 DNA reads TGTGCCAGTAGCCCTAAGGTACTAGCGGTTAAAGAGACCCAGTACTTC.

This clone was seen a few times. The J gene is TRBJ1-1, the V gene TRBV5-6; a weak D match, TRBD1 (5 bases). The V end lost 2 bases, the J end lost 5 bases, and 7 bases lay between the germline ends. The CDR3 has 12 residues. Germline lookup yields CDR1 SGHDT and CDR2 YYEEEE. CDR3 sequence (DNA): TGTGCCAGCAGCTTCGGGGGGACTGAAGCTTTCTTT. This gives the protein CASSFGGTEAFF.

There are many counts of this clone. The chain employs TRBV7-9 and TRBJ2-7; D possibly corresponds to TRBD2 (6 bases). The V gene lost 5 bases and the J gene lost 2 bases, with 16 bases spanning the gap. This CDR3 has 15 residues. Germline assignment: CDR1 SEHNR and CDR2 FQNEAQ (reference sequence). For the CDR3, the DNA is TGTGCCAGCAGCCCCTCGGAGGGGTCCCCCTACGAGCAGTACTTC. This encodes CASSPSEGSPYEQYF.

The chain joins TRBV10-3 to TRBJ2-5, with 9 bases aligning to TRBD2. The DNA end is more similar to TRBJ2-7, so the J call may be wrong. The CDR3 length is 16 residues. Germline-derived CDR1 and CDR2 are ENHRY and SYGVKD. The CDR3 DNA reads TGTGCCATCAGTGAGCTAATAGCGGGAGCAATCAACGAGCAGTACTTC. Protein sequence: CAISELIAGAINEQYF.

The chain uses TRBV7-9 and TRBJ2-1, with D possibly being TRBD2 (7 bases). This CDR3 has 17 residues. From germline, CDR1 is SEHNR and CDR2 FQNEAQ (reference sequence). The V end lost 5 bases, the J end lost 3 bases, and 20 bases lay between the germline ends. The CDR3, as DNA: TGTGCCAGCAGCCGGACCCGGGCGGGGGCTTTCTACAATGAGCAGTTCTTC. Translated: CASSRTRAGAFYNEQFF.

This clone appeared a few times. The CDR3: CASSLPGLGEQYF. The CDR3 nucleotides are TGTGCCAGCAGCTTACCCGGACTTGGCGAGCAGTACTTC. The chain recombines TRBV7-9 with TRBJ2-7; weak D call: TRBD2 (5 bases). The V gene's germline CDR1 is SEHNR and CDR2 FQNEAQ (reference sequence). Trimming shortened V by 2 bases and J by 6 bases, and 11 bases separated the two germline ends. The length of the CDR3 is 13 residues.

The rearrangement joins TRBV6-6 to TRBJ2-1; 8 nucleotides match TRBD2. The CDR3 has 15 residues. The germline V gene has CDR1 MNHNY and CDR2 SVGAGI (reference sequence). Germline trimming cut 6 bases from V and 6 bases from J; bases unmatched to any gene: 10. CDR3 in amino acids: CASRQLAAGSNEQFF. The DNA for the CDR3 is TGTGCCAGCAGACAACTAGCGGCCGGATCCAATGAGCAGTTCTTC.

The chain combines TRBV6-5 with TRBJ2-1; TRBD2 is a possible D gene (6 bases). CDR1 and CDR2 from the germline V gene are MNHEY and SVGAGI. CDR3 length: 15 amino acids. The V end lost 5 bases, the J end lost 6 bases, and 17 bases lay between the germline ends. The CDR3 DNA reads TGTGCCAGCAGTCCTGGGGCGGGGATAGCCAATGAGCAGTTCTTC. Translation gives CASSPGAGIANEQFF.

The CDR3 DNA reads TGTGCCACTACCGGACAGGTCCAGGCAAACACTGAAGCTTTCTTT. Its translation is CATTGQVQANTEAFF. The chain recombines TRBV6-1 with TRBJ1-1, with TRBD1 identical over 7 bases. Trimming removed 10 bases from V and 2 bases from J; junction bases left unmatched: 13. The CDR3 runs to 15 residues. Per the germline V gene, CDR1 is MNHNS and CDR2 is SASEGT.

The chain links TRBV30 to TRBJ2-7; 9 nucleotides match TRBD1. The CDR3 runs to 14 residues. The V gene's germline CDR1 is GTSNPN and CDR2 SVGIG (reference sequence). V was clipped by 2 bases and J by 4 bases; unmatched bases: 6. The DNA of the CDR3 is TGTGCCTGGAGTAGGGACAGGGTAGTGTACGAGCAGTACTTC. The encoded protein is CAWSRDRVVYEQYF.

The V gene is TRBV27, the J gene TRBJ2-3; 10 bases align to TRBD1. Trimming removed 4 bases from V and 4 bases from J; junction bases left unmatched: 8. The CDR3 has 16 amino acids. Germline lookup yields CDR1 MNHEY and CDR2 SMNVEV (reference sequence). The DNA for the CDR3 is TGTGCCAGCAGTTCGGGACAGGGGCGCCTTCCAGATACGCAGTATTTT. It specifies CASSSGQGRLPDTQYF.

The chain combines TRBV5-4 with TRBJ1-5; 8 bases are a match to TRBD1. The CDR3 loop spans 16 amino acids. V trimming: 4 bases; J trimming: 5 bases; junction bases outside the gene matches: 11. Germline CDR1 and CDR2: SGHNT and YYREEE (reference sequence). In nucleotides, the CDR3 is TGTGCCAGCAGCATCAATGGCAGGGGGCGGTATCAGCCCCAGCATTTT. Its translation is CASSINGRGRYQPQHF.

V gene TRBV19 combines with J gene TRBJ2-7, with 14 bases fitting TRBD2. Trimming cost V 4 bases and J 5 bases; bases outside gene matches: 4. CDR1 is LNHDA and CDR2 is SQIVND in the germline V gene (reference sequence). The CDR3 runs 15 residues. This chain's CDR3 is CASSRGLAGVNEQYF. In nucleotides, the CDR3 is TGTGCCAGTAGTAGGGGACTAGCGGGAGTTAACGAGCAGTACTTC.

In this sample, this clone turned up a few times. The chain recombines TRBV6-1 with TRBJ2-3; weak D call: TRBD1 (6 bases). There are 15 residues in the CDR3. V was clipped by 0 bases and J by 4 bases, with 11 bases between them. CDR1 is MNHNS, CDR2 SASEGT, per germline. The CDR3 loop is CASSEAIGTSDTQYF. The CDR3 nucleotides are TGTGCCAGCAGTGAAGCGATCGGGACATCAGATACGCAGTATTTT.

This clone was observed once. The CDR3 sequence is CATSRAGGPYEQYF. The CDR3 nucleotides read TGTGCCACCAGCAGAGCGGGTGGCCCCTACGAGCAGTACTTC. The rearrangement joins TRBV15 to TRBJ2-7; D ambiguous. The CDR3 runs 14 residues. V was cut by 1 base and J by 2 bases, with 9 bases left in between. Germline CDR1 is LNHNV and CDR2 is YYDKDF (reference sequence).

Only a few counts were recorded for this clone. The CDR3 is CASQGGGNEQFF. The CDR3 bases are TGTGCCTCTCAGGGGGGTGGGAATGAGCAGTTCTTC. This chain joins TRBV6-6 and TRBJ2-1, with D maybe TRBD1 (7 bases). Trimming left V 11 bases short and J 7 bases short, with 15 bases between. Germline V gene sequence: CDR1 MNHNY, CDR2 SVGAGI (reference sequence). The CDR3 totals 12 residues.

V usage is TRBV5-1 and J usage is TRBJ1-3; 10 bases agree with TRBD1. The CDR3 runs 20 residues. The trim removed 1 base at V and 0 bases at J, leaving 13 bases unmatched. Looked up from germline, CDR1 is SGHRS and CDR2 is YFSETQ. The CDR3 spells CASSLWAGTGASLSGNTIYF. Written as DNA, the CDR3 is TGCGCCAGCAGCTTGTGGGCCGGGACAGGGGCCTCCCTCTCTGGAAACACCATATATTTT. Supplemented by reference TRBV5-1 and TRBJ1-3, the full variable domain reads KAGVTQTPRYLIKTRGQQVTLSCSPISGHRSVSWYQQTPGQGLQFLFEYFSETQRNKGNFPGRFSGRQFSNSRSEMNVSTLELGDSALYLCASSLWAGTGASLSGNTIYFGEGSWLTVV.